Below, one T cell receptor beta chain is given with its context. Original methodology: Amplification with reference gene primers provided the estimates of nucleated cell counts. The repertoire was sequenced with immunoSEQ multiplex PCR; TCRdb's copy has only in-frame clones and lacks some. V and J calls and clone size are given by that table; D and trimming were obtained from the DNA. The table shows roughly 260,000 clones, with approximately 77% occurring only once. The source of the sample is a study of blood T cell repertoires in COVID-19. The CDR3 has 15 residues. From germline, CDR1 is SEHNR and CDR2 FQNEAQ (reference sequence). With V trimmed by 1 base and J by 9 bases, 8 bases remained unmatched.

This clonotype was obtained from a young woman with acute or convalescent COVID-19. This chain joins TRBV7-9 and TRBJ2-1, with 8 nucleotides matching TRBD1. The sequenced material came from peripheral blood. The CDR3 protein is CASSLEDRAHSEQFF. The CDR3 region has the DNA TGTGCCAGCAGCTTAGAGGACAGGGCTCATTCTGAGCAGTTCTTC.